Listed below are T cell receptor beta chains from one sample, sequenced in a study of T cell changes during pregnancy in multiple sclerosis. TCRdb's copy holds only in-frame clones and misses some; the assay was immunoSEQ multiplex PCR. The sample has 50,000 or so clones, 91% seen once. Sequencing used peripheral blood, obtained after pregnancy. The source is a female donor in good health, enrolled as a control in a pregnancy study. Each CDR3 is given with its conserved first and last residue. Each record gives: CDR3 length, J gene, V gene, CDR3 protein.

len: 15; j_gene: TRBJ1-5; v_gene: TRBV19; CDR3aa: CASSMQPDRYQPQHF
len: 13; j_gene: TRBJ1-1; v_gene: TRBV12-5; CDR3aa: CASGLVEESAAFF
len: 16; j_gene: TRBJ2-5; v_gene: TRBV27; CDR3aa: CASSLRGRIGQETQYF
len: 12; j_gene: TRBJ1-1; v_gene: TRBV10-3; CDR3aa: CAISEYLTGAFF
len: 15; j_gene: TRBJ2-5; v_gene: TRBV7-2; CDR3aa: CASSFSVGTGETQYF
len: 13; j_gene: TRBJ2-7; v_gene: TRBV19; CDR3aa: CATSGLAGGGQYF
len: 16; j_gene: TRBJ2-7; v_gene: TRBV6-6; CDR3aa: CASSPGTGGIAYEQYF
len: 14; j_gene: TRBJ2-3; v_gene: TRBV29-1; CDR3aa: CSAPGGASTDTQYF
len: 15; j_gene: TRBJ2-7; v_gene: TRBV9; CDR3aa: CASSSKREGPYEQYF
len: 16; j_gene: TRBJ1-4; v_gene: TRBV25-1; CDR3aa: CASSPYIPQGAEKLFF
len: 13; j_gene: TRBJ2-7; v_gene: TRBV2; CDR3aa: CARRTGGAGEQYF
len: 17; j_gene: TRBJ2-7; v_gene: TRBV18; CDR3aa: CASSPLINRDNSYEQYF
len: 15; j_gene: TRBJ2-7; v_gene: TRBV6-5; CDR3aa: CASSYKTGPTYEQYF
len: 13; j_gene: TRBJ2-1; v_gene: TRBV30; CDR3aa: CARSGIQRNEQFF
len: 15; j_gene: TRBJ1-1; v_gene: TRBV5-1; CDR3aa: CASSGAGRSNTEAFF
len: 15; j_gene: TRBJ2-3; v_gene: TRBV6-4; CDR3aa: CASSPGGRHTDTQYF
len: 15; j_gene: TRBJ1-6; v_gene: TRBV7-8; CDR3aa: CASSLGGQGKSPLHF
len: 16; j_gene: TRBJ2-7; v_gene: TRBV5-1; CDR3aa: CASSLATRGQAYEQYF
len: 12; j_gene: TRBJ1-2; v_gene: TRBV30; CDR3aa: CAWSFGGTGYTF
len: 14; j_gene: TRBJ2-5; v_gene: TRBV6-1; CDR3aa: CASSPVGLQETQYF
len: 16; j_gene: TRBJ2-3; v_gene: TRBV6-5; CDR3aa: CASSYSGSSAPDTQYF
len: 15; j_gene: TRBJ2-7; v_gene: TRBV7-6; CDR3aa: CASSLGGVSSYEQYF
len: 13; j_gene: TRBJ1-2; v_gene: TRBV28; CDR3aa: CASSLLTGNGYTF
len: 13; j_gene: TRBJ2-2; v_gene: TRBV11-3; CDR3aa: CASSLTGAGELFF
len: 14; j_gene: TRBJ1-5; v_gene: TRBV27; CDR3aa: CASSSRGSNQPQHF